One and the same sample provided the 3 T cell receptor beta chains below, sequenced in a study of cytomegalovirus exposure and HLA in healthy donors. With 60 Vbeta and 13 Jbeta primers, the PCR was carried out. The assay was immunoSEQ multiplex PCR, and TCRdb's table has in-frame clones only and misses some. The table includes some 96,000 clones, around 80% detected once. The sample was PBMCs. All receptors derive from an older woman in good health and CMV-seronegative.

CDR3 nucleotides: TGTGCCAGCAGTAGGGGTCGCAGGGGGCAGACCCAGCATTTT. Translating it yields CASSRGRRGQTQHF. The chain joins TRBV6-5 to TRBJ1-5; 8 nucleotides match TRBD1. With 5 bases clipped from V and 11 bases from J, the junction kept 11 bases outside the gene matches. The germline CDR1 and CDR2 sequences are MNHEY and SVGAGI. This CDR3 is built from 14 residues.

This clone was counted between two and nine times. J is TRBJ2-7 and V is TRBV18, with D possibly TRBD1 on 6 matching bases. The germline gives CDR1 KGHSH, CDR2 LQKENI. The CDR3 has 13 residues. Trimming cost V 4 bases and J 2 bases, with 9 bases left between them. The CDR3: CASSQDRTYEQYF. CDR3 nucleotides: TGTGCCAGCTCACAAGACAGGACCTACGAGCAGTACTTC.

The DNA of the CDR3 is TGTGCCAGCAGTTTAATCTCTGGAAACACCATATATTTT. Its protein product is CASSLISGNTIYF. The chain carries TRBV6-5 and TRBJ1-3, with D unclear. V gave up 4 bases and J gave up 0 bases, with 4 bases separating them. Germline V CDR1 and CDR2: MNHEY, SVGAGI. This CDR3 has 13 amino acids.